The 25 T cell receptor beta chains reported below all come from one sample, sequenced in a study of shared clonotypes between healthy human individuals. Some clones are missing from TCRdb's copy, which holds only in-frame ones; the method was immunoSEQ multiplex PCR. The sample has 90,000 to 150,000 clones; roughly 70% are singletons. The sequencing input was memory CD8+ T cells sorted from blood. This sample's subset: CD45RO+ cells pooled with CCR7-negative TemRA cells. These receptors were collected from a woman aged 25 to 39 in good health.

The chain recombines TRBV19 with TRBJ1-4; weak D call: TRBD1 (5 bases). Between the trimmed V and J ends, which lost 6 bases and 7 bases, there was a span of 15 bases. The CDR3 spans 14 residues. Germline V gene lookup returns CDR1 LNHDA and CDR2 SQIVND (reference sequence). The CDR3 coding sequence is TGTGCCAGTAGATCAGACTTCCAGGGTGAAAAACTGTTTTTT. Translating it yields CASRSDFQGEKLFF.

The J gene is TRBJ2-7, the V gene TRBV18; D unresolved. From germline, CDR1 is KGHSH and CDR2 LQKENI. The CDR3 has 14 amino acids. Trimming stripped 0 bases from V and 2 bases from J, with 8 bases between. The CDR3 protein is CASSPPDGPYEQYF. CDR3 nucleotide sequence: TGTGCCAGCTCACCACCGGACGGACCCTACGAGCAGTACTTC.

This clone was detected only a few times. The chain recombines TRBV5-1 with TRBJ2-7; D is possibly TRBD2 (5 bases). With 2 bases removed from V and 7 bases from J, the gap between germline ends came to 19 bases. Germline CDR1 is SGHRS and CDR2 is YFSETQ. The CDR3 totals 15 residues. CDR3 DNA sequence: TGCGCCAGCAGCTTAGGAGCTACGGGGTTTTCGGAGCAGTACTTC. Protein product: CASSLGATGFSEQYF.

This chain's CDR3 is CASSGQGANSYEQYF. In DNA form, the CDR3 reads TGTGCCAGCAGTGGACAGGGGGCCAACTCCTACGAGCAGTACTTC. The chain carries TRBV28 and TRBJ2-7, with 11 nucleotides matching TRBD1. This CDR3 is 15 amino acids long. From germline, CDR1 is MDHEN and CDR2 SYDVKM. Trimming cost V 5 bases and J 0 bases; bases outside gene matches: 3.

This chain connects TRBV5-8 to TRBJ1-1; perhaps TRBD1 as D (5 bases). The CDR3 consists of 14 residues. The germline CDR1 and CDR2 sequences are SGHTS and YDEGEE. Between the trimmed V and J ends, which lost 1 base and 5 bases, there was a span of 12 bases. The CDR3 nucleotides read TGTGCCAGCAGCTTGTCGGGGCGGCGGACTGAAGCTTTCTTT. It is translated as CASSLSGRRTEAFF. The full variable domain, completed using reference TRBV5-8 and TRBJ1-1, is EAGVTQSPTHLIKTRGQQATLRCSPISGHTSVYWYQQALGLGLQFLLWYDEGEERNRGNFPPRFSGRQFPNYSSELNVNALELEDSALYLCASSLSGRRTEAFFGQGTRLTVV.

The V and J genes are TRBV28 and TRBJ1-2; maybe TRBD1 (6 bases). From germline, CDR1 is MDHEN and CDR2 SYDVKM. The CDR3 contains 16 residues. Trimming pared 2 bases from V and 8 bases from J, leaving 21 bases between. CDR3: CASSLRLPGQRGGYTF. CDR3 nucleotides: TGTGCCAGCAGTTTAAGGTTGCCGGGACAACGTGGAGGCTACACCTTC.

This clone was detected only a few times. The rearrangement joins TRBV11-3 to TRBJ2-7; D tentatively fits TRBD1 or TRBD2 (5 bases each). Trimming took off 4 bases at V and 7 bases at J, with 14 bases between the two ends. The germline gives CDR1 SGHNT, CDR2 YENEEA. The CDR3 loop spans 13 amino acids. DNA of the CDR3: TGTGCCAGCAGCTCTTATTCGGGGACGGAGCAGTACTTC. This encodes CASSSYSGTEQYF.

The gene calls are TRBV5-4 and TRBJ2-7, with 11 bases fitting TRBD2. CDR1 is SGHNT and CDR2 is YYREEE in the germline V gene (reference sequence). V trimming: 4 bases; J trimming: 3 bases; junction bases outside the gene matches: 9. The CDR3 contains 16 residues. CDR3 DNA: TGTGCCAGCAGCCAAGTAATAGGGACTAGCGGCTACGAGCAGTACTTC. Translated, it gives CASSQVIGTSGYEQYF.

This clone has just a few counts. The chain combines TRBV6-5 with TRBJ2-3; 9 bases are a match to TRBD1. Germline V gene lookup returns CDR1 MNHEY and CDR2 SVGAGI. Losses at the gene ends were 5 bases for V and 4 bases for J; bases not matched to a gene: 7. The CDR3 is 15 residues long. This CDR3 is CASSPMDRGPDTQYF. The DNA for the CDR3 is TGTGCCAGCAGTCCGATGGACAGGGGCCCAGATACGCAGTATTTT.

V usage is TRBV9 and J usage is TRBJ2-7, with TRBD1 matching 8 bases. Germline-derived CDR1 and CDR2 are SGDLS and YYNGEE. V lost 4 bases and J lost 1; bases outside the gene matches: 7. The CDR3 sequence is 15 residues long. DNA of the CDR3: TGTGCCAGCAGCCAGGGACAGGCTGTTTCCTACGAGCAGTACTTC. This translates into CASSQGQAVSYEQYF. The complete variable domain, with remaining parts taken from reference TRBV9 and TRBJ2-7, reads DSGVTQTPKHLITATGQRVTLRCSPRSGDLSVYWYQQSLDQGLQFLIQYYNGEERAKGNILERFSAQQFPDLHSELNLSSLELGDSALYFCASSQGQAVSYEQYFGPGTRLTVT.

DNA for the CDR3: TGTGCCAGCAGCTTAGACGGGGCACGAGGTGAAGCTTTCTTT. It is translated as CASSLDGARGEAFF. This chain connects TRBV11-2 to TRBJ1-1; the D gene is possibly TRBD1 (5 bases). The CDR3 totals 14 residues. V gave up 0 bases and J gave up 7 bases, with 12 bases separating them. Germline V CDR1 and CDR2: SGHAT, FQNNGV.

The rearrangement links TRBV6-5 to TRBJ1-3, with a weak D call TRBD1 (5 bases). V shed 8 bases and J shed 0 bases, with 11 bases lying between them. The length of the CDR3 is 14 residues. CDR1 and CDR2 (germline): MNHEY, SVGAGI. CDR3 loop: CASRGAYSGNTIYF. The DNA for the CDR3 is TGTGCCAGCCGCGGGGCCTACTCTGGAAACACCATATATTTT.

This clone appeared many times. The identical CDR3 is also encoded by other nucleotide sequences in the sample. The chain carries TRBV7-6 and TRBJ2-5; D unresolved. The DNA end is a closer match to TRBJ2-7, so the J assignment may be wrong. CDR3 length equals 13 residues. Germline V gene sequence: CDR1 SGHVS, CDR2 FNYEAQ. The CDR3 coding sequence is TGTGCCAGCAGCTTAGGACCGAACTACGAGCAGTACTTC. This translates into CASSLGPNYEQYF.

This chain joins TRBV5-4 and TRBJ2-1; TRBD2 aligns across 11 bases. After removal of 6 bases from V and 2 bases from J, the junction contained 4 bases not matched to a gene. Germline V gene data show CDR1 as SGHNT and CDR2 as YYREEE (reference sequence). CDR3 size: 15 residues. The CDR3 nucleotides read TGTGCCAGCAACCCGGGACTAGCGGCCTACAATGAGCAGTTCTTC. This encodes CASNPGLAAYNEQFF. The full variable domain, rest sourced from reference TRBV5-4 and TRBJ2-1, is ETGVTQSPTHLIKTRGQQVTLRCSSQSGHNTVSWYQQALGQGPQFIFQYYREEENGRGNFPPRFSGLQFPNYSSELNVNALELDDSALYLCASNPGLAAYNEQFFGPGTRLTVL.

The rearrangement uses TRBV6-7 and TRBJ1-5, with 8 bases that match TRBD1. TRBV6-7 is placed among ORFs of uncertain function. V shed 0 bases and J 2 bases; nucleotides not matched to a gene: 12. The CDR3 runs 19 residues. CDR3 DNA sequence: TGTGCCAGCAGTTACTCTGGGACAGGTCGTCTTAGGCGCAATCAGCCCCAGCATTTT. Translating it yields CASSYSGTGRLRRNQPQHF.

The genes are TRBV9 and TRBJ1-2; 10 bases agree with TRBD1. CDR1 and CDR2 from the germline V gene are SGDLS and YYNGEE. CDR3 length: 17 residues. V was pared by 4 bases and J by 3 bases, with 12 bases of the junction left unmatched. CDR3 sequence reads: CASSPRDRGIRDYGYTF. As DNA, the CDR3 is TGTGCCAGCAGCCCCCGGGACAGGGGAATAAGAGACTATGGCTACACCTTC.

Details on this clone: Other DNA sequences in the same sample also yield this CDR3. CDR3 in DNA: TGTGCCAGCAGTTTGACCTCTGGGGCCAACGTCCTGACTTTC. Translating gives CASSLTSGANVLTF. This sequence joins TRBV27 and TRBJ2-6; D is undetermined. The CDR3 is 14 amino acids. V was trimmed by 3 bases and J by 0 bases, leaving 3 bases between them. The germline V gene encodes CDR1 MNHEY and CDR2 SMNVEV (reference sequence).

This clone was counted many times. This chain connects TRBV13 to TRBJ2-6; D might be TRBD2 (5 bases). This CDR3 has 15 amino acids. Per the germline V gene, CDR1 is PRHDT and CDR2 is FYEKMQ (reference sequence). V gave up 4 bases and J gave up 4 bases, with 11 bases separating them. CDR3 in amino acids: CASSSGSPGANVLTF. The DNA of the CDR3 is TGTGCCAGCAGCTCGGGGAGTCCCGGGGCCAACGTCCTGACTTTC.

The chain is built from TRBV29-1 and TRBJ1-2; D is undetermined. This CDR3 has 12 amino acids. Trimming took 3 bases from V and 7 from J, leaving 12 bases between them. CDR1 and CDR2 (germline): SQVTM, ANQGSEA. CDR3 in amino acids: CSVDIPLGGYTF. The CDR3 nucleotides read TGCAGCGTTGATATCCCCCTGGGTGGCTACACCTTC.

Note on this clone: The likely explanation is a read error, given a far larger clone one base away. V is TRBV4-2 and J is TRBJ2-6; TRBD2 is a possible D gene (6 bases). This CDR3 spans 16 amino acids. Germline V gene lookup returns CDR1 LGHNA and CDR2 YNFKEQ. The CDR3 DNA is TGTGCCAGCAGCCAAGACGGGGACTCTGGGGCCAACATCCTGACTTTC. Encoded protein: CASSQDGDSGANILTF.

This clone has more than one count but fewer than ten. The V and J genes are TRBV18 and TRBJ1-1; 10 bases fit TRBD1. Germline V gene lookup returns CDR1 KGHSH and CDR2 LQKENI. This CDR3 has 17 residues. Trimming cost V 0 bases and J 1 base; bases outside gene matches: 5. CDR3 residues: CASSPPKGQGRNTEAFF. CDR3 sequence (DNA): TGTGCCAGCTCACCACCGAAGGGACAGGGGCGGAACACTGAAGCTTTCTTT.

This clone was seen a few times. The chain carries TRBV15 and TRBJ2-2, with D perhaps matching TRBD2 (5 bases). Trimming removed 6 bases at V and 7 bases at J, with 9 bases between. Germline CDR1 reads LNHNV; CDR2 reads YYDKDF (reference sequence). This CDR3 has 12 amino acids. CDR3 in amino acids: CATRPRDGELFF. The CDR3 nucleotides read TGTGCCACCAGGCCCCGGGACGGGGAGCTGTTTTTT.

The V call is TRBV7-7, the J call TRBJ2-5, with D uncertain. Germline V gene sequence: CDR1 SSHAT, CDR2 FNYEAQ (reference sequence). Trimming pared 0 bases from V and 4 bases from J, leaving 6 bases between. This CDR3 has 13 amino acids. CDR3 sequence reads: CASSLAARETQYF. The CDR3 DNA reads TGTGCCAGCAGCTTAGCAGCTAGAGAGACCCAGTACTTC.

Written as DNA, the CDR3 is TGTGCCAGCAGTTTATCTTTCACGGATACGCAGTATTTT. Translation: CASSLSFTDTQYF. This chain connects TRBV27 to TRBJ2-3; D not certain. V dropped 0 bases and J dropped 6 bases, with 7 bases sitting between them. CDR3 length: 13 residues. The germline V gene has CDR1 MNHEY and CDR2 SMNVEV (reference sequence).

The CDR3 sequence: CASSGDIFQETQYF. The CDR3 DNA is TGTGCCAGCAGCGGGGACATCTTTCAAGAGACCCAGTACTTC. This chain uses TRBV9 with TRBJ2-5, with D possibly being TRBD1 (6 bases). The V end was cut by 3 bases, the J end by 2 bases, with 11 bases between. The CDR3 spans 14 residues. Germline assignment: CDR1 SGDLS and CDR2 YYNGEE.